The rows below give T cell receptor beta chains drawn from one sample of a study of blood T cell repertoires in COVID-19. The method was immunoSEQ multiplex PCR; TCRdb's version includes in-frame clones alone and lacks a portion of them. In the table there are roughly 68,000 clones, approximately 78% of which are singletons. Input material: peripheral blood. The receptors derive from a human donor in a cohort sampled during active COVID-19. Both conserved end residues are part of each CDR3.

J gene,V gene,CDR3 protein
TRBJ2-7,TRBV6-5,CASSRGAFYEQYF
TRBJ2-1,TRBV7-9,CASSSRQGGNEQFF
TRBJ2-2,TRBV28,CASSPLTVTGELFF
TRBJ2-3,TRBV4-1,CASSQGRGSSFTDTQYF
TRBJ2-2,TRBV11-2,CASSSEYTGELFF
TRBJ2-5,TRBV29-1,CSVEPQSAQYF
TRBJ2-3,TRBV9,CASSPEGTSGRDTQYF
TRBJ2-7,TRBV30,CAWRTSASYEQYF
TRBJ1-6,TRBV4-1,CASSQVPTGFNSPLHF
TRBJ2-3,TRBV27,CASSPLWGVSTDTQYF
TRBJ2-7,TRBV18,CASSPEYYGVMNYEQYF
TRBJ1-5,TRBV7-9,CASSLGGVINQPQHF
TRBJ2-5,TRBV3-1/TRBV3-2,CASSQGQGAQETQYF
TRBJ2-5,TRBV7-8,CASRTIAGLETQYF
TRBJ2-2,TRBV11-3,CASSPPSGGELFF
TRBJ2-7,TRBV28,CASDQGGDLDEQYF
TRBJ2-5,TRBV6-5,CASSSLRETQYF
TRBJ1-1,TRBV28,CASIERGTSSMNTEAFF
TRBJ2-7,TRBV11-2,CASSLAGAVYEQYF
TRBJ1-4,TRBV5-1,CASSLQGRANEKLFF
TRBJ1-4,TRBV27,CASSLLGDRAEKLFF
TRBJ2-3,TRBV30,CAWSVESTQYF
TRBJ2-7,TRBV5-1,CASSLALEGLREQYF
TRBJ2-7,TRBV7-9,CASSLIGPLRGEQYF
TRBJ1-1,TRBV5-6,CASSAYTEAFF
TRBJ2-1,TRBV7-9,CASSLLAAGGPNEQFF
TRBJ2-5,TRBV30,CAWSVSRETQYF
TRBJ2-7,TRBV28,CASSFHGVSASGSREQYF
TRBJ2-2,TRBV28,CASSLRGRVTGELFF
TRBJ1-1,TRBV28,CASSPSGGGAFF
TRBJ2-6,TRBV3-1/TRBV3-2,CASSPRTSASVSGANVLTF
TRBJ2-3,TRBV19,CASSARDEDTQYF
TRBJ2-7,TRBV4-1,CASSQGGGVYF